This T cell receptor beta chain emerged from a study of T cell changes during pregnancy in multiple sclerosis. The CDR3 has 14 residues. The germline gives CDR1 MGHDK, CDR2 SYGVNS. V was pared by 6 bases and J by 9 bases, with 15 bases between. Profiled with immunoSEQ multiplex PCR; TCRdb holds only in-frame clones, not every one. The profile shows 70,000 to 95,000 clones, 75% to 95% of them singletons. This specimen consisted of CD4+ T cells from peripheral blood mononuclear cells, obtained in the second trimester of pregnancy. This TCR was recovered from a female donor with multiple sclerosis, enrolled in a pregnancy study. The chain has TRBV25-1 and TRBJ1-6, with a weak D call TRBD1 (6 bases). The CDR3 DNA follows: TGTGCCAGCAGGCTCACAGGGTCGGGTTCACCCCTCCACTTT. It specifies CASRLTGSGSPLHF.